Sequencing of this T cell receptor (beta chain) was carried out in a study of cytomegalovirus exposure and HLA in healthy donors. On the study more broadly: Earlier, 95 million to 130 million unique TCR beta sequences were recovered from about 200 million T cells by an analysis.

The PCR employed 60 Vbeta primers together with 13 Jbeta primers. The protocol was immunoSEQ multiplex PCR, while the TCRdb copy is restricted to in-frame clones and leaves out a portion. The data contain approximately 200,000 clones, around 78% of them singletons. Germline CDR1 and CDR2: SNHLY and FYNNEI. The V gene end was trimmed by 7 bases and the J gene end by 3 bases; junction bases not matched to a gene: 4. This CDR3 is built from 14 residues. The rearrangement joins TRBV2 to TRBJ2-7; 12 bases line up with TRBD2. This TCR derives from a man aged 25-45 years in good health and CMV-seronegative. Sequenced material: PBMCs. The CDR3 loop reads CASMGTSGYYEQYF. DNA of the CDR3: TGTGCCAGCATGGGGACTAGCGGGTACTACGAGCAGTACTTC.